The next 17 T cell receptor beta chains were all read from a single sample in a study of Graves' ophthalmopathy and Graves' hyperthyroidism. CDR3 regions of TCR beta were amplified from RNA transcripts. An initial RT-PCR round employing HTBI primers preceded a second-round multiplex PCR. One entry per CDR3 protein results from TCRdb running MiXCR on the multiplex PCR reads. The table lists over a million distinct CDR3 sequences, roughly two fifths of them singletons. Sample: peripheral blood or thyroid tissue (not recorded which). These receptors were obtained from an adult man with Graves' hyperthyroidism.

This clonotype was observed a handful of times. The rearrangement links TRBV4-3 to TRBJ2-7; 9 bases align to TRBD1. Germline V CDR1 and CDR2: LGHNA, YSLEER. After removal of 4 bases from V and 3 bases from J, the junction contained 16 bases not matched to a gene. This CDR3 has 18 residues. CDR3 sequence reads: CASSLHAGQGAVLYEQYF. For the CDR3, the DNA is TGCGCCAGCAGCCTACATGCGGGACAGGGTGCAGTTCTCTACGAGCAGTACTTC.

Many counts were recorded for this clonotype. This chain uses TRBV7-8 with TRBJ1-5; D uncertain. Deletions cut 4 bases from V and 0 bases from J, with 4 bases between. The germline CDR1 and CDR2 sequences are SGHVS and FQNEAQ. CDR3 length: 13 residues. CDR3 region: CASSWISNQPQHF. The CDR3 coding sequence is TGTGCCAGCAGCTGGATTAGCAATCAGCCCCAGCATTTT. Looking up the rest from reference TRBV7-8 and TRBJ1-5 gives the full variable domain: GAGVSQSPRYKVAKRGQDVALRCDPISGHVSLFWYQQALGQGPEFLTYFQNEAQLDKSGLPSDRFFAERPEGSVSTLKIQRTQQEDSAVYLCASSWISNQPQHFGDGTRLSIL.

The chain has TRBV25-1 and TRBJ2-3, with D perhaps given as TRBD1 or TRBD2 (5 bases each). The CDR3 spans 16 residues. Germline lookup yields CDR1 MGHDK and CDR2 SYGVNS. V lost 11 bases and J lost 2, with 23 bases in between. CDR3 sequence (DNA): TGTGCCGAACGGGACGGAGGTTACACCTTCACAGATACGCAGTATTTT. Translating it yields CAERDGGYTFTDTQYF.

This clonotype occurred a few times. This chain connects TRBV10-3 to TRBJ1-1; no firm D call. This CDR3 region has 11 residues. Trimming removed 0 bases from V and 6 bases from J, with 2 bases in between. Germline-derived CDR1 and CDR2 are ENHRY and SYGVKD. Here the CDR3 reads CAISESSEAFF. CDR3 nucleotides: TGTGCCATCAGTGAGTCCTCTGAAGCTTTCTTT.

The chain carries TRBV7-2 and TRBJ1-1; D perhaps matches TRBD1 (6 bases). Trimming left V 5 bases short and J 3 bases short, with 22 bases between. Germline CDR1 is SGHTA and CDR2 is FQGNSA. CDR3 length equals 17 residues. The CDR3 sequence is CASSIDSLQGFHTEAFF. The DNA for the CDR3 is TGTGCCAGCAGCATAGACTCCTTACAGGGTTTCCACACTGAAGCTTTCTTT.

This clonotype has ten or more counts. The gene calls are TRBV9 and TRBJ2-7, with D perhaps TRBD1 (5 bases). The CDR3 extends over 13 amino acids. Trimming pared 0 bases from V and 2 bases from J, leaving 6 bases between. Germline V gene sequence: CDR1 SGDLS, CDR2 YYNGEE. The CDR3 DNA is TGTGCCAGCAGCGTAGCGGACACCTACGAGCAGTACTTC. This sequence encodes CASSVADTYEQYF.

The chain employs TRBV7-8 and TRBJ2-2; a possible D gene is TRBD2 (5 bases). CDR1 and CDR2 (germline): SGHVS, FQNEAQ. The CDR3 length is 18 residues. Trimming stripped 2 bases from V and 8 bases from J, with 24 bases between. The CDR3 DNA is TGTGCCAGCAGCTTAAAGTCATTTGGCGGGCTACCTACTGGGGAGCTGTTTTTT. This codes for CASSLKSFGGLPTGELFF.

This clonotype occurred a few times. V and J are TRBV10-1 and TRBJ2-2; 7 nucleotides align to TRBD1. Per germline, CDR1 WNHNN and CDR2 SYGVQD (reference sequence). This CDR3 region has 14 residues. V trimming: 6 bases; J trimming: 4 bases; junction bases outside the gene matches: 5. CDR3 sequence reads: CASSIRQGTGELFF. In nucleotides, the CDR3 is TGCGCCAGCAGCATACGACAGGGCACCGGGGAGCTGTTTTTT.

This rearrangement joins TRBV15 to TRBJ1-2; D is uncertain. Germline-derived CDR1 and CDR2 are LNHNV and YYDKDF (reference sequence). Trimming took 3 bases from V and 3 from J, leaving 11 bases between them. The CDR3 runs to 14 residues. The DNA for the CDR3 is TGTGCCACCAGCAGCTTGCAGGATTACTATGGCTACACCTTC. It yields the protein CATSSLQDYYGYTF.

The chain couples TRBV9 to TRBJ2-2; the D gene is possibly TRBD1 (5 bases). Trimming left V 5 bases short and J 3 bases short, with 8 bases between. The CDR3 contains 13 residues. In germline, CDR1 is SGDLS, CDR2 YYNGEE. The CDR3 sequence is CASRQTDTGELFF. CDR3 DNA: TGTGCCAGCAGACAGACAGACACCGGGGAGCTGTTTTTT. Based on the CDR3 plus reference TRBV9 and TRBJ2-2, the full variable domain is DSGVTQTPKHLITATGQRVTLRCSPRSGDLSVYWYQQSLDQGLQFLIQYYNGEERAKGNILERFSAQQFPDLHSELNLSSLELGDSALYFCASRQTDTGELFFGEGSRLTVL.

Ten or more counts support this clonotype. CDR3 coding DNA: TGTGCCGGAGGAGACAGGGGGTATGGCTACACCTTC. Its protein is CAGGDRGYGYTF. The rearrangement joins TRBV11-2 to TRBJ1-2; 9 bases map to TRBD1. The V gene's germline CDR1 is SGHAT and CDR2 FQNNGV. This CDR3 comprises 12 residues. V was pared by 11 bases and J by 5 bases, with 6 bases of the junction left unmatched.

Details on this clonotype: A far larger clone is off by one base, so a read error is likely. No conserved phenylalanine or tryptophan ends this CDR3, so it is likely a read error. This chain joins TRBV7-9 and TRBJ1-2; D gene unclear. V lost 3 bases and J 2 bases, leaving 10 bases between the germline ends. Germline CDR1 and CDR2: SEHNR and FQNEAQ (reference sequence). The CDR3 spans 14 residues. The CDR3, as DNA: TGTGCCAGCAGCTTGGGTACAGTCAACTATGGCTACACCCTC. Its protein product is CASSLGTVNYGYTL.

About this clonotype: Since a much larger clone is just one base distant, this may be a read error. The J gene is TRBJ2-2, the V gene TRBV19; perhaps TRBD2 as D (6 bases). CDR3 length: 15 amino acids. Germline-derived CDR1 and CDR2 are LNHDA and SQIVND (reference sequence). The ends were cut back, 3 bases at V and 6 bases at J, with 14 bases in the middle. In DNA, the CDR3 is TGTGCCAGTAGTATGGGGTCTACGGGGGCCGGGGAGCTGTTTTTT. Encoded protein: CASSMGSTGAGELFF.

In its sample, this clonotype was seen many times. The genes are TRBV19 and TRBJ2-5; D gene ambiguous. Germline values: CDR1 LNHDA, CDR2 SQIVND (reference sequence). The V end was cut by 6 bases, the J end by 7 bases, with 21 bases between. The length of the CDR3 is 15 residues. CDR3 amino acids: CASSKTDGFYRTQYF. The CDR3 region has the DNA TGTGCCAGTAGCAAAACGGACGGCTTCTATCGGACCCAGTACTTC.

This clonotype was seen at least ten times. V is TRBV29-1 and J is TRBJ1-1; possibly TRBD1 for D (6 bases). The CDR3 has 13 amino acids. Germline CDR1 SQVTM, CDR2 ANQGSEA. V lost 4 bases and J 10 bases, leaving 19 bases between the germline ends. CDR3 DNA sequence: TGCAGCGTTGCCGGGACAATCTCTAGCGGAGCTTTCTTT. Translated, it gives CSVAGTISSGAFF. Filled out from reference TRBV29-1 and TRBJ1-1, the complete variable domain reads SAVISQKPSRDICQRGTSLTIQCQVDSQVTMMFWYRQQPGQSLTLIATANQGSEATYESGFVIDKFPISRPNLTFSTLTVSNMSPEDSSIYLCSVAGTISSGAFFGQGTRLTVV.

This clonotype was observed at least ten times. The V gene is TRBV7-2, the J gene TRBJ2-7; D is possibly TRBD2 (6 bases). The CDR3 has 13 residues. Per germline, CDR1 SGHTA and CDR2 FQGNSA. V lost 5 bases and J 9 bases, leaving 17 bases between the germline ends. The CDR3 DNA sequence: TGTGCCAGCAGCCCGAGGGGACTCGGCACGCAGTACTTC. Translated: CASSPRGLGTQYF.

This clonotype was detected a few times. CDR3 DNA sequence: TGTGCCAGCAGTTTGGGCCAACGGACGGGCCGTACCGGGGAGCTGTTTTTT. As protein: CASSLGQRTGRTGELFF. The chain employs TRBV12-3 or TRBV12-4 and TRBJ2-2, with unresolved D. The CDR3 sequence is 17 residues long. V was cut by 3 bases and J by 5 bases, with 19 bases left in between.